The T cell receptor beta chain under discussion was sequenced for a study of blood T cell repertoires in COVID-19. Study in general: Sources were T cells, B-cell-depleted T cells, or PBMCs; the material itself was cDNA or gDNA.

Under the authors' procedure: Amplification of reference gene primers provided the estimated nucleated cell counts. The method was immunoSEQ multiplex PCR; TCRdb's version includes in-frame clones alone and lacks a portion of them. V, J and clone size are those of that table, while D and trimming were read from the DNA. The sample holds almost 250,000 clones, roughly 88% seen once. Recruited during active infection, patients (from Seattle) were subsequently followed longitudinally. From germline, CDR1 is MGHDK and CDR2 SYGVNS. CDR3 length: 15 residues. Losses at the gene ends were 4 bases for V and 5 bases for J; bases not matched to a gene: 7.

The V call is TRBV25-1, the J call TRBJ2-3; TRBD2 aligns across 9 bases. The sequenced material came from peripheral blood. The clonotype was recovered from a woman aged 80 or over with COVID-19, enrolled during active disease. Written as DNA, the CDR3 is TGTGCCAGCAGTGTAGCGGGGGCGGGAGGAGATACGCAGTATTTT. Translating gives CASSVAGAGGDTQYF.